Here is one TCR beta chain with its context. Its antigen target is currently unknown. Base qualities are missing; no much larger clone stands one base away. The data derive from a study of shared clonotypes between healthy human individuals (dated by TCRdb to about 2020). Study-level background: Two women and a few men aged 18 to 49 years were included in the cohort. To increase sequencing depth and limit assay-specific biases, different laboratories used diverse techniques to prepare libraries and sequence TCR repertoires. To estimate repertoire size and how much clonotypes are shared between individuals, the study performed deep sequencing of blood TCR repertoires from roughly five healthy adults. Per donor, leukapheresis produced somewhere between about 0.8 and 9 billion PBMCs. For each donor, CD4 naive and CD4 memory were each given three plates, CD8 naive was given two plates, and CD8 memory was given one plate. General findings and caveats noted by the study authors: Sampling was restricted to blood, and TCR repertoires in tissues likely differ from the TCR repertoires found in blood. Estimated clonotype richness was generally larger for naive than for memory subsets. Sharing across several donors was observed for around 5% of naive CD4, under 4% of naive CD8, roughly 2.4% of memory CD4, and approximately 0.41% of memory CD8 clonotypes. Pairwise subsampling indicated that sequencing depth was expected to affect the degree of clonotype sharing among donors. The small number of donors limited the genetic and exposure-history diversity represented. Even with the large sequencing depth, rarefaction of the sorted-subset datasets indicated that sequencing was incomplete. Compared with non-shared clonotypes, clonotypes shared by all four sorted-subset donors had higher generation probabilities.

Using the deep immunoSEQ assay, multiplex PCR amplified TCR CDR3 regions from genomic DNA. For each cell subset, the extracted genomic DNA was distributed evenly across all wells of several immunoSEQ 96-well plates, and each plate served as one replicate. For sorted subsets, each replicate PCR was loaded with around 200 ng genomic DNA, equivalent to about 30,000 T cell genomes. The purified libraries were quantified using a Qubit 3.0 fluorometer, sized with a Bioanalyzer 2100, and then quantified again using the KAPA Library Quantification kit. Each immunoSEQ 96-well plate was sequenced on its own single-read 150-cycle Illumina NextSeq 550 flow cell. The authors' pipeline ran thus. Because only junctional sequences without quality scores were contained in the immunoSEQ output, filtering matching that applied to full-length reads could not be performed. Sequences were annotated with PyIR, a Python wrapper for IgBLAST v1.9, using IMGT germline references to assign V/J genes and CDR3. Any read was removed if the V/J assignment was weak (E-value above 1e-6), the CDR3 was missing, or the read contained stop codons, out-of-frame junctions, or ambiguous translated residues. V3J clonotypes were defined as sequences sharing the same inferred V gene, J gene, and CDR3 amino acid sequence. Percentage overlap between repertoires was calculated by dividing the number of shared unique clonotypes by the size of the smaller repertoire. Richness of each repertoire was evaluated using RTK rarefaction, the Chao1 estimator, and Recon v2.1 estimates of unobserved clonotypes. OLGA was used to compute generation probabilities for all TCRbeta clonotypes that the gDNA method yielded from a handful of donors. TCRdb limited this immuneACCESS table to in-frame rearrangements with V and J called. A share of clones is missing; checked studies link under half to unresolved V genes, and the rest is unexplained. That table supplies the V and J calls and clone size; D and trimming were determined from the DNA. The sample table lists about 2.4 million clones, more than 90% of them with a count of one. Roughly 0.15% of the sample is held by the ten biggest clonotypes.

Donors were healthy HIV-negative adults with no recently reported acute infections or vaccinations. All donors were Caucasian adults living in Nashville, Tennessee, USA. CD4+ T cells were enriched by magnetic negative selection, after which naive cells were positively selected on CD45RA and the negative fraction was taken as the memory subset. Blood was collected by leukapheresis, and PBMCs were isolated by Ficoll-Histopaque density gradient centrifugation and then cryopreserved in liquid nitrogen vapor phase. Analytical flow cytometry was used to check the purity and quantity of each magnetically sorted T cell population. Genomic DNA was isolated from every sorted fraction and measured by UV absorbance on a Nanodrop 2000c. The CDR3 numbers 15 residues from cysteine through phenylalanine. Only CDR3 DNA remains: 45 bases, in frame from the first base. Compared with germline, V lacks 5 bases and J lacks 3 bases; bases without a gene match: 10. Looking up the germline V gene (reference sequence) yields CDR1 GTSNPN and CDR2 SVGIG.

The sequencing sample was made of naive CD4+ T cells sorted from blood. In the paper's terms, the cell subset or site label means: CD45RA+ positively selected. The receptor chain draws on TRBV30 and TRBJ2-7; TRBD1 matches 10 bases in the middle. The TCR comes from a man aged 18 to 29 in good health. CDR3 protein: CAWRIETGGIYEQYF. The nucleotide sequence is TGTGCCTGGCGCATAGAGACAGGGGGCATCTACGAGCAGTACTTC.